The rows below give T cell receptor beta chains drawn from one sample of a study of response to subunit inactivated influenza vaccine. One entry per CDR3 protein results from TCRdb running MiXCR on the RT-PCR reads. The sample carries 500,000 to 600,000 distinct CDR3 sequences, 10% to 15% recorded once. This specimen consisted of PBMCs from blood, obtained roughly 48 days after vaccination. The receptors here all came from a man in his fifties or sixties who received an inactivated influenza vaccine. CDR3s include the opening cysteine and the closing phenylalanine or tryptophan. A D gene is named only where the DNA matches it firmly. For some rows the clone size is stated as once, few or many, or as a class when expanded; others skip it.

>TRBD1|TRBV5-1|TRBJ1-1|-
TGCGCCAGCAGCTCCGGGGCGACAGGGGCCACTGAAGCTTTCTTT
CASSSGATGATEAFF
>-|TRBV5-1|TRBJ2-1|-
TGCGCCAGCAGCTTTACAGGGTTCTCCTACAATGAGCAGTTCTTC
CASSFTGFSYNEQFF
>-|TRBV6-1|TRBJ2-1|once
TGTGCCAGCAGTGAAGTTTGGGGGAGCTCCTACAATGAGCAGTTCTTC
CASSEVWGSSYNEQFF
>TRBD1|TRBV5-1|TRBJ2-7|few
TGCGCCAGCAGCACGCCGGGACAGGGAGACGAGCAGTACTTC
CASSTPGQGDEQYF
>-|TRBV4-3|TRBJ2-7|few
TGCGCCAGCAGCCAAGATTGGACAGCAAGGGGGGACGAGCAGTACTTC
CASSQDWTARGDEQYF
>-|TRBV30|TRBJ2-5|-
TGTGCCTGGAGTGTATGGGAGACCCAGTACTTC
CAWSVWETQYF
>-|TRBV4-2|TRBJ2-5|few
TGTGCCAGCAGCCAAGGGGGGGCGGGAAAGGGCGAGACCCAGTACTTC
CASSQGGAGKGETQYF
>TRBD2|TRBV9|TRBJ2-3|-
TGTGCCAGCAGCGTTAGCGGGAGCGGCTTAAGCACAGATACGCAGTATTTT
CASSVSGSGLSTDTQYF
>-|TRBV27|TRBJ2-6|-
TGTGCCAGCAGTCCGCCCATCTACCGATCTGGGGCCAACGTCCTGACTTTC
CASSPPIYRSGANVLTF
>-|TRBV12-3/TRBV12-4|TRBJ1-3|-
TGTGCCAGCAGTTTTGGGCAGGGAAACACCATATATTTT
CASSFGQGNTIYF
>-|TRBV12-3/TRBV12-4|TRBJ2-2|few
TGTGCCAGCAGATGGACCGGGGAGCTGTTTTTT
CASRWTGELFF
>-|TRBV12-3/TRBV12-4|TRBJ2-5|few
TGTGCCAGCAGTTTGTCGGGGCACCGGGAGACCCAGTACTTC
CASSLSGHRETQYF
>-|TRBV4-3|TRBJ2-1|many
TGCGCCAGCAGCCAAGGGAGGAATGAGCAGTTCTTC
CASSQGRNEQFF
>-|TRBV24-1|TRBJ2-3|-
TGTGCCACCAGTTTACGGGTTGGTGCCGAAGATACGCAGTATTTT
CATSLRVGAEDTQYF
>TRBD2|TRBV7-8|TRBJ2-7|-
TGTGCCAGCAGCTATACTAGCGACTGGGGGCAGTACTTC
CASSYTSDWGQYF
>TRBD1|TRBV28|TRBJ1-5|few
TGTGCCAGCATCCTACAGGGGTGGAGCAATCAGCCCCAGCATTTT
CASILQGWSNQPQHF
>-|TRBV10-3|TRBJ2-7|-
TGTGCCATCAGTGACAGGGACGAGCAGTACTTC
CAISDRDEQYF
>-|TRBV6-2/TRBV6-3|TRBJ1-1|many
TGTGCCAGCTCCGACAGCATGAACACTGAAGCTTTCTTT
CASSDSMNTEAFF
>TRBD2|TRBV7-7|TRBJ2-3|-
TGTGCCAGCAGCCCCCCCGAGACTAGCGGGATTTTAGATACGCAGTATTTT
CASSPPETSGILDTQYF
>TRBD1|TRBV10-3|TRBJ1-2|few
TGTGCCATCAGTGAGGGGGACAGTTATGGCTACACCTTC
CAISEGDSYGYTF
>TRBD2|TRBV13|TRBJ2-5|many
TGTGCCAGCAGCTTCGGGACTAGAGAGGAGACCCAGTACTTC
CASSFGTREETQYF
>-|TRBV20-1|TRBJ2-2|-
TGCAGTGCTAGAAACTTGCGGAACACCGGGGAGCTGTTTTTT
CSARNLRNTGELFF
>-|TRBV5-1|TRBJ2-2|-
TGCGCCAGCAGCTTGGCCAACCAGGGAGGTGCCGGGGAGCTGTTTTTT
CASSLANQGGAGELFF
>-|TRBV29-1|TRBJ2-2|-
TGCAGCGTTGAAGATCGGCTAGCCGTCGGGGAGCTGTTTTTT
CSVEDRLAVGELFF
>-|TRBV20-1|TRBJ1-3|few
TGCAGTGCATTCGGGGATGGAAACACCATATATTTT
CSAFGDGNTIYF
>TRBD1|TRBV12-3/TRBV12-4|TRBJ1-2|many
TGTGCCAGCAGCCACGCCACCCGGCAGGGGGGTGGCTACACCTTC
CASSHATRQGGGYTF
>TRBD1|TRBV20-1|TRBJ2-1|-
TGCAGTGTTGGACAGGGTATCGGGGAGCAGTTCTTC
CSVGQGIGEQFF
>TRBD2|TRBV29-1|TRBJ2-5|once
TGCAGCGTTGACTTGCTAGCGGGAGTGGAGACCCAGTACTTC
CSVDLLAGVETQYF
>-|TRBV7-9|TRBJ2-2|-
TGTGCCAGCAGCTTAGACAGAAGCAACACCGGGGAGCTGTTTTTT
CASSLDRSNTGELFF
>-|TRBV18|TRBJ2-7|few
TGTGCCAGCTCACCACCGTCAGGGGGACTCTACGAGCAGTACTTC
CASSPPSGGLYEQYF
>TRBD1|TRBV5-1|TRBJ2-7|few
TGCGCCAGCAGCCCACAGGGGGCACCGGGAGAGCAGTACTTC
CASSPQGAPGEQYF
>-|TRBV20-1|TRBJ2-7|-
TGCAGTACCGGGACGCTATACGAGCAGTACTTC
CSTGTLYEQYF